These T cell receptor beta chains were read from a single sample in a study of blood T cell repertoires in COVID-19. Method: immunoSEQ multiplex PCR; TCRdb's copy keeps in-frame clones and lacks some. The sample consists of 50,000 to 65,000 clones, 72% of them appearing once. The sequenced material came from PBMCs or T cells enriched from blood (not recorded which). The receptors were gathered from an older woman who had been exposed to COVID-19. Both conserved end residues are trimmed from each CDR3. The D gene is left open where the match is weak. For some rows the clone size is stated as once, few or many, or as a class when expanded; others skip it.

>-|TRBV27|TRBJ2-3|-
ASMEGTDTQY
>TRBD1|TRBV7-9|TRBJ1-1|-
ASSQQGAGEAF
>-|TRBV6-5|TRBJ2-3|-
ASQRTTDTQY
>TRBD2|TRBV28|TRBJ2-3|once
ASSLGAGGPADTQY
>-|TRBV29-1|TRBJ2-7|many
SVSGGLSSYEQY
>-|TRBV9|TRBJ1-6|few
ASSVGQDYNSPLH
>TRBD1|TRBV7-3|TRBJ1-1|-
ASSSGTVPNTEAF
>-|TRBV28|TRBJ2-2|few
ASSFDGGGYTGELF
>-|TRBV7-3|TRBJ1-5|many
ASSLEGAGQPQH
>-|TRBV15|TRBJ2-5|-
ATSRRRGGTETQY
>-|TRBV30|TRBJ1-5|-
AWSVGTWQPQH
>-|TRBV2|TRBJ2-2|-
ASRGLAGELF
>TRBD2|TRBV5-4|TRBJ2-5|-
ASSSRTSGETQY
>-|TRBV28|TRBJ1-2|-
ASSPTTANYGYT
>TRBD2|TRBV28|TRBJ2-3|-
ASSFPALAGGTDTQY
>-|TRBV7-2|TRBJ1-5|-
ASSPHLGTNSQPQH